This T cell receptor (beta chain) appears in the sequencing data of a study of T cells expressing NK-cell markers. CDR1 and CDR2 from the germline V gene are SEHNR and FQNEAQ (reference sequence). The CDR3 runs to 13 residues. It was by 5'RACE template switching with UMIs that TCR beta cDNA was made. Reprocessing the 5' RACE reads, TCRdb reports a single entry for every CDR3 protein and omits DNA. The sample's table shows fewer than 400,000 distinct CDR3 sequences. The sequenced material came from blood T cells: a sorted CD56 or NKG2C T cell subset, CD4+ or CD8+ T cells, or bulk PBMC T cells (not recorded which). The receptor was derived from a man aged 18-70 years in good health. The chain joins TRBV7-9 to TRBJ2-7; the TRBD1 assignment by TCRdb is unverifiable without DNA. The CDR3: CASSLQNRGEQYF.